This TCR beta chain was identified in a study of T cell changes during pregnancy in multiple sclerosis. TCRdb's table, derived via immunoSEQ multiplex PCR, lists solely in-frame clones and lacks some. The profile covers roughly 76,000 clones, with around 90% appearing a single time and about 0.31% taken by the ten largest. Trimming at V came to 3 bases and at J to 5 bases, leaving 11 bases not matched to a gene. CDR1 is SNHLY, CDR2 FYNNEI, per germline. CDR3 length: 16 residues. This chain connects TRBV2 to TRBJ1-1; 8 bases are a match to TRBD1. Sequencing was performed on CD4+ T cells from peripheral blood mononuclear cells, taken after pregnancy. This clonotype was obtained from a female donor with multiple sclerosis, enrolled in a pregnancy study. DNA of the CDR3: TGTGCCAGCAGTGAGTTGGGGACAGGAGGTTTGACTGAAGCTTTCTTT. Its protein product is CASSELGTGGLTEAFF.